This TCR beta chain stems from a study of response to subunit inactivated influenza vaccine. This CDR3 region has 13 residues. The germline CDR1 and CDR2 sequences are SGHRS and YFSETQ. Trimming cost V 4 bases and J 5 bases, with 10 bases left between them. TCRdb ran MiXCR on the RT-PCR reads and lists one entry per CDR3 protein. The data hold 500,000 to 750,000 distinct CDR3 sequences, with less than 15% observed a single time. A word on this clonotype: As yet, its antigen is unknown.

Study-wide findings and caveats: With each seasonal influenza vaccination, the authors suggested, few new T cells are recruited.

The V gene is TRBV5-1, the J gene TRBJ2-1, with D tentatively TRBD2 (6 bases). This material consisted of PBMCs from blood, taken 11 to 12 days after vaccination. The TCR comes from a man between 45 and 60 years old who received an inactivated influenza vaccine. The CDR3 reads CASSDSGHNEQFF. CDR3 coding DNA: TGCGCCAGCAGCGATAGCGGTCACAATGAGCAGTTCTTC.